The source of this T cell receptor beta chain is a study of cytomegalovirus exposure and HLA in healthy donors. This CDR3 has 14 amino acids. The trim removed 4 bases at V and 4 bases at J, leaving 5 bases unmatched. The germline gives CDR1 SGDLS, CDR2 YYNGEE. Primers for the PCR totalled 60 Vbeta and 13 Jbeta. TCRdb's table, derived via immunoSEQ multiplex PCR, lists solely in-frame clones and lacks some. The sample gives around 150,000 clones, about 74% of which show up once; approximately 2% is in the top ten. The V call is TRBV9, the J call TRBJ1-2, with 9 bases that match TRBD1. Source material: PBMCs. The source is a man younger than 40 in good health and CMV-seronegative. CDR3 sequence reads: CASSSWTGAYGYTF. The CDR3 DNA reads TGTGCCAGCAGCTCATGGACAGGGGCCTATGGCTACACCTTC. Full variable domain (rest looked up from reference TRBV9 and TRBJ1-2): DSGVTQTPKHLITATGQRVTLRCSPRSGDLSVYWYQQSLDQGLQFLIQYYNGEERAKGNILERFSAQQFPDLHSELNLSSLELGDSALYFCASSSWTGAYGYTFGSGTRLTVV.